These 3 T cell receptor beta chains originate from one sample sequenced in a study of sequential checkpoint blockade in melanoma. Some clones are missing from TCRdb's copy, which holds only in-frame ones; the method was immunoSEQ multiplex PCR. Of 10,000 or so clones listed, 28% are singletons. The treatment: randomized to nivolumab then ipilimumab (arm A) or the reverse (arm B). Sequenced here: tumor tissue (inferred from file names), sampled from a patient given nivolumab and ipilimumab in sequence. The origin of the receptors is a human donor with melanoma.

The gene calls are TRBV9 and TRBJ2-5, with 12 bases that match TRBD2. The J segment lost 5 bases and the V segment lost 2 bases, leaving 13 bases of the junction unmatched. Germline lookup yields CDR1 SGDLS and CDR2 YYNGEE. CDR3 length: 18 amino acids. The CDR3 DNA is TGTGCCAGCAGCGTGATGTCTAGCGGGGGGGCCACGGTTGAGACCCAGTACTTC. Amino acid sequence: CASSVMSSGGATVETQYF.

There are a few counts of this clone. The CDR3 DNA reads TGTGCCTGGACGACAACGAACACCGGGGAGCTGTTTTTT. It is translated as CAWTTTNTGELFF. The chain links TRBV30 to TRBJ2-2; D unresolved. The CDR3 spans 13 residues. Trimming left V 4 bases short and J 0 bases short, with 6 bases between. Germline assignment: CDR1 GTSNPN and CDR2 SVGIG (reference sequence).

This rearrangement joins TRBV5-1 to TRBJ1-4; D is ambiguous. In germline, CDR1 is SGHRS, CDR2 YFSETQ. This CDR3 spans 16 amino acids. V was cut by 4 bases and J by 6 bases, with 19 bases left in between. CDR3 bases: TGCGCCAGCAGCAAGACTTGGGGTGGTATTCATGAAAAACTGTTTTTT. Amino acid sequence: CASSKTWGGIHEKLFF.